Below are 3 T cell receptor beta chains sequenced from a single sample in a study of cytomegalovirus exposure and HLA in healthy donors. Primers: 60 Vbeta forward and 13 Jbeta reverse. Profiling relied on immunoSEQ multiplex PCR, and the TCRdb table lists in-frame clones only, not all of them. The table shows 140,000 or so clones, with approximately 81% occurring only once. Sequences were obtained from PBMCs. The receptors originated from a woman aged 40 to 50 in good health and CMV-seropositive.

This chain connects TRBV5-6 to TRBJ1-2; no clear D. Trimming took 2 bases from V and 3 from J, leaving 20 bases between them. This CDR3 is built from 17 residues. The germline CDR1 and CDR2 sequences are SGHDT and YYEEEE. CDR3 in amino acids: CASSFRFGVTLDYGYTF. In DNA form, the CDR3 reads TGTGCCAGCAGCTTCCGTTTCGGGGTTACATTGGACTATGGCTACACCTTC.

This rearrangement joins TRBV5-6 to TRBJ1-1, with 9 bases fitting TRBD1. Germline values: CDR1 SGHDT, CDR2 YYEEEE. This CDR3 spans 13 amino acids. With V trimmed by 4 bases and J by 7 bases, 5 bases remained unmatched. The CDR3 nucleotides read TGTGCCAGCAGCCTTACAGGGGGCAGTGAAGCTTTCTTT. Its protein is CASSLTGGSEAFF.

This chain uses TRBV15 with TRBJ2-2; 9 bases are shared with TRBD1. Germline trimming cut 3 bases from V and 5 bases from J; bases unmatched to any gene: 4. The CDR3 totals 15 residues. Germline-derived CDR1 and CDR2 are LNHNV and YYDKDF (reference sequence). The CDR3 loop is CATSRGGQGTGELFF. The CDR3 DNA follows: TGTGCCACCAGCAGGGGGGGACAGGGTACCGGGGAGCTGTTTTTT.